This T cell receptor (beta chain) was obtained from a study of T cell repertoires and HLA-DP antigens. As regards this clone: Its antigen is still unknown.

Findings of the study overall: Naive and memory CD4+ repertoires were not analysed separately. Total CD4+ responders were stimulated by HeLa antigen-presenting cells.

Data came from immunoSEQ multiplex PCR; TCRdb stores just in-frame clones and leaves some out. The sample shows approximately 73,000 clones, about four fifths of them seen only once. Average purity of the negatively selected CD4+ T cells was about 98%. Per germline, CDR1 SGHVS and CDR2 FQNEAQ. CDR3 length equals 13 residues. V was clipped by 2 bases and J by 12 bases, with 11 bases between them. This receptor was obtained from a man in his sixties in good health and CMV-seronegative. Sequenced input: CD4+ T cells from PBMCs. The rearrangement joins TRBV7-8 to TRBJ1-6, with no clear D. The CDR3 DNA reads TGTGCCAGCAGCTTACCCACAACGGGACCCCTCCACTTT. As protein: CASSLPTTGPLHF.